The sequence of this TCR beta chain was determined in a study of cytomegalovirus exposure and HLA in healthy donors. Germline V lookup: CDR1 MGHRA, CDR2 YSYEKL. The CDR3 spans 13 residues. V dropped 4 bases and J dropped 4 bases, with 10 bases sitting between them. Healthy individuals who donated bone marrow served as the donors. Unrecorded immune exposures were likely, despite nominal health at sampling. With 60 Vbeta and 13 Jbeta primers, the PCR was carried out. In the authors' methods: There were 70 million to 95 million unique TCR beta chains by a later count, and some 11 million of them were shared. The protocol was immunoSEQ multiplex PCR, while the TCRdb copy is restricted to in-frame clones and leaves out a portion. D and trimming come from the DNA, and the V and J calls and clone size come from that table. This sample's table has about 62,000 clones.

V gene TRBV4-1 combines with J gene TRBJ1-2; no reliable D call. This receptor was obtained from a man younger than 45 in good health and CMV-seropositive. Sequencing was carried out using PBMCs. CDR3 in amino acids: CASSPGVSYGYTF. CDR3 sequence (DNA): TGCGCCAGCAGCCCGGGAGTGTCCTATGGCTACACCTTC.